Listed below are T cell receptor beta chains from one sample, sequenced in a study of Tregs in tolerant kidney transplant recipients. Only in-frame clones appear in the TCRdb table, and some are missing; sequencing was by immunoSEQ multiplex PCR. Of about 69,000 clones listed, about 88% are singletons. Sequenced here: CD4+ T cells from blood, sampled before the transplant. Receptor source: a human donor who received a combined kidney and bone marrow transplant. Both conserved end residues are part of each CDR3. Each record gives: J gene, V gene, clone size, D gene, CDR3 DNA, CDR3 protein. A D gene is named only where the DNA matches it firmly. Clone size is stated in some rows and not others, as once, few, many or a class when expanded.

TRBJ2-5	TRBV7-7	NA	NA	TGTGCTAGCAGCCGTCTAGCTCTCGGTGGGGAGACCCAGTACTTC	CASSRLALGGETQYF
TRBJ2-7	TRBV27	NA	TRBD2	TGTGCCAGCAGTTTTCTAGCGGAGCCCTACGAGCAGTACTTC	CASSFLAEPYEQYF
TRBJ2-1	TRBV27	NA	TRBD2	TGTGCCAGCAGTTTATTCCGGGAGGCAGCGGACCTCGGGGAGCAGTTCTTC	CASSLFREAADLGEQFF
TRBJ2-2	TRBV5-8	NA	TRBD2	TGTGCCAGCGGGGGGGCCGGGGAGCTGTTTTTT	CASGGAGELFF
TRBJ2-7	TRBV28	NA	NA	TGTGCCAGCAGTTTATCAGGTTACGAGCAGTACTTC	CASSLSGYEQYF
TRBJ2-3	TRBV4-3	NA	NA	TGCGCCAGCAGCCAAGATTGGAGTACAGGGCCCAGCACAGATACGCAGTATTTT	CASSQDWSTGPSTDTQYF
TRBJ2-3	TRBV6-6	NA	TRBD2	TGTGCCGCTCGGCGGGAGGGAAACACAGATACGCAGTATTTT	CAARREGNTDTQYF
TRBJ2-1	TRBV5-1	NA	TRBD2	TGCGCCAGCAGCAACGTCATGAGGCCAGGGACTAGCGGGGAAGATGAGCAGTTCTTC	CASSNVMRPGTSGEDEQFF
TRBJ2-7	TRBV6-5	NA	NA	TGTGCCAGCAGGTCCGGGACTCTCTACGAGCAGTACTTC	CASRSGTLYEQYF
TRBJ2-3	TRBV9	NA	TRBD2	TGTGCCAGCAGCGTAGCCACTAGCGGGAGTGATACGCAGTATTTT	CASSVATSGSDTQYF
TRBJ1-2	TRBV2	NA	TRBD1	TGTGCCAGCAGTGAAGACAGGGGCTATGGCTACACCTTC	CASSEDRGYGYTF
TRBJ2-3	TRBV4-2	NA	TRBD2	TGTGCCAGCAGCCAACAACTAGCAGCGGGAAGAGATACGCAGTATTTT	CASSQQLAAGRDTQYF
TRBJ2-7	TRBV25-1	NA	NA	TGTGCCAGCAGTCCCTCTGGCGGGACCTACGAGCAGTACTTC	CASSPSGGTYEQYF
TRBJ2-7	TRBV9	NA	NA	TGTGCCAGCAGCGTACAGGGGGGAGCCTACGAGCAGTACTTC	CASSVQGGAYEQYF
TRBJ2-5	TRBV27	NA	NA	TGTGCCAGCAGTTACGCGGGACGGAGTGGCCAAGAGACCCAGTACTTC	CASSYAGRSGQETQYF
TRBJ2-1	TRBV5-6	NA	TRBD1	TGTGCCAGCAGCTTGGTTAGGGGGCGAGTCAATGAGCAGTTCTTC	CASSLVRGRVNEQFF
TRBJ2-1	TRBV28	NA	TRBD2	TGTGCCAGCTGGACTAGCGGGAGTCCGAGCTCCTACAATGAGCAGTTCTTC	CASWTSGSPSSYNEQFF
TRBJ2-3	TRBV9	NA	TRBD1	TGTGCCAGCAGCGCTGGCGGACAGGGTTCAGATACGCAGTATTTT	CASSAGGQGSDTQYF
TRBJ2-5	TRBV28	NA	NA	TGTGCCAGCAGTTCGATCGGGCAGGGAAAAGAGACCCAGTACTTC	CASSSIGQGKETQYF
TRBJ1-5	TRBV28	NA	TRBD1	TGTGCCAGCAGTTTCCCGGGACAGGGGGCATCTGGTCAGCCCCAGCATTTT	CASSFPGQGASGQPQHF
TRBJ2-6	TRBV6-1	NA	NA	TGTGCCAGCAGTGTACAGGGACCTGGGGCCAACGTCCTGACTTTC	CASSVQGPGANVLTF
TRBJ2-7	TRBV9	NA	TRBD2	TGTGCCAGCAGCGTAGGCGGGAGTGCGTCGGGGGAGCAGTACTTC	CASSVGGSASGEQYF
TRBJ2-5	TRBV27	NA	NA	TGTGCCAGCAGTCCCTATAGTAGCGAGACCCAGTACTTC	CASSPYSSETQYF
TRBJ2-3	TRBV5-1	NA	NA	TGCGCCAGCTCGTCAACTAGCACAGATACGCAGTATTTT	CASSSTSTDTQYF
TRBJ2-7	TRBV27	NA	NA	TGTGCCGGAAACACTAGCTCTGAGCAGTACTTC	CAGNTSSEQYF
TRBJ1-2	TRBV15	once	NA	TGTGCCACCAGCAGAGGTTCGCAGGGTCCTAACTATGGCTACACCTTC	CATSRGSQGPNYGYTF
TRBJ1-5	TRBV6-1	NA	NA	TGTGCCAGCAGTGTAAGAGGCGAATCCCATCAGCCCCAGCATTTT	CASSVRGESHQPQHF
TRBJ1-1	TRBV28	NA	TRBD1	TGTGCCAGCAGTCGGCAGGGGGTGAACACTGAAGCTTTCTTT	CASSRQGVNTEAFF
TRBJ2-7	TRBV5-1	NA	TRBD2	TGCGCCAGCATGCCCCTAGCGGGAGGGCCTGGGGAGCAGTACTTC	CASMPLAGGPGEQYF
TRBJ2-7	TRBV6-1	few	NA	TGTGCCAGCAGGGGAGAATACGAGCAGTACTTC	CASRGEYEQYF
TRBJ2-7	TRBV27	NA	TRBD1	TGTGCCAGCAGTCGACAGGGTGAAATCTCCTACGAGCAGTACTTC	CASSRQGEISYEQYF
TRBJ2-3	TRBV5-4	once	TRBD2	TGTGCCAGCAGCTCAGCCGGGACTAGAAGCACAGATACGCAGTATTTT	CASSSAGTRSTDTQYF
TRBJ2-7	TRBV7-9	NA	NA	TGTGCCAGCAGCTTAGGGGCTACCTTCGACTACGAGCAGTACTTC	CASSLGATFDYEQYF